Below are 19 T cell receptor beta chains sequenced from a single sample in a study of shared clonotypes between healthy human individuals. Profiled with immunoSEQ multiplex PCR; TCRdb holds only in-frame clones, not every one. There are some 500,000 clones in the sample; approximately 71% occur only once, and about 12% lies in the top ten. Sequencing input: PBMCs. The receptors derive from a woman aged 40 to 55 in good health. Some clones in this sample may be carry-over from other donors' samples.

V is TRBV7-3 and J is TRBJ1-1, with D perhaps TRBD1 (6 bases). The germline V gene has CDR1 SGHTA and CDR2 FQGTGA. Trimming took 1 base from V and 3 from J, leaving 12 bases between them. The CDR3 is 15 amino acids. The CDR3 protein is CASSLIGGAHTEAFF. The DNA of the CDR3 is TGTGCCAGCAGCTTAATCGGGGGCGCCCACACTGAAGCTTTCTTT.

This clone was seen only a few times. The chain combines TRBV27 with TRBJ2-7; TRBD1 aligns across 9 bases. Looked up from germline, CDR1 is MNHEY and CDR2 is SMNVEV (reference sequence). Trimming took 3 bases from V and 0 from J; bases not matched to a gene: 9. The CDR3 runs 17 residues. The CDR3 here is CASSFSMGQGNSYEQYF. CDR3 DNA sequence: TGTGCCAGCAGTTTCTCCATGGGACAGGGTAACTCCTACGAGCAGTACTTC.

The chain joins TRBV5-1 to TRBJ1-1, with 7 bases matching TRBD1. From germline, CDR1 is SGHRS and CDR2 YFSETQ. V was clipped by 3 bases and J by 1 base; unmatched bases: 3. The CDR3 runs to 14 residues. The chain's CDR3 is CASSYDRENTEAFF. CDR3 nucleotide sequence: TGCGCCAGCAGCTATGACAGGGAGAACACTGAAGCTTTCTTT.

The chain recombines TRBV7-2 with TRBJ1-2; D is perhaps TRBD1 (5 bases). The CDR3 runs to 15 residues. CDR1 SGHTA and CDR2 FQGNSA come from the germline V gene. The germline V and J ends were trimmed by 1 base and 2 bases, with 11 bases remaining between them. The CDR3 coding sequence is TGTGCCAGCAGCTTAGGGCTGGACAAGAACTATGGCTACACCTTC. Translating it yields CASSLGLDKNYGYTF.

The genes are TRBV9 and TRBJ2-7; 8 bases line up with TRBD1. CDR3 length: 13 residues. Germline V gene data show CDR1 as SGDLS and CDR2 as YYNGEE. V was clipped by 1 base and J by 6 bases; unmatched bases: 3. This CDR3 reads CASSVQGASEQYF. The CDR3 nucleotides are TGTGCCAGCAGCGTACAGGGGGCATCCGAGCAGTACTTC.

This clone was picked up a small number of times. The chain joins TRBV7-2 to TRBJ2-2; D tentatively reads TRBD1 or TRBD2 (6 bases each). The V and J ends lost 1 base and 5 bases respectively, with 11 bases between them. The germline gives CDR1 SGHTA, CDR2 FQGNSA. The CDR3 contains 15 residues. DNA of the CDR3: TGTGCCAGCAGCTTAGATAGGGGGGCGACCGGGGAGCTGTTTTTT. Translated, it gives CASSLDRGATGELFF.

The genes are TRBV27 and TRBJ2-2, with D maybe TRBD1 (7 bases). Germline CDR1 MNHEY, CDR2 SMNVEV (reference sequence). This CDR3 comprises 15 residues. Trimming left V 5 bases short and J 5 bases short, with 15 bases between. The CDR3 DNA reads as TGTGCCAGCAGTGCCAACAGGGGAGGTACCGGGGAGCTGTTTTTT. Translation: CASSANRGGTGELFF.

The sample holds a few counts of this clone. The J gene is TRBJ1-5, the V gene TRBV6-6; D not resolved. This CDR3 comprises 14 residues. Trimming removed 7 bases at V and 0 bases at J, with 10 bases between. Germline CDR1 reads MNHNY; CDR2 reads SVGAGI (reference sequence). CDR3 coding DNA: TGTGCCAGCACCACACCTTATAGCAATCAGCCCCAGCATTTT. Its translation is CASTTPYSNQPQHF.

The gene calls are TRBV28 and TRBJ2-5, with D possibly matching TRBD1 (6 bases). The germline V gene has CDR1 MDHEN and CDR2 SYDVKM. Trimming shortened V by 3 bases and J by 3 bases, and 14 bases separated the two germline ends. The CDR3 is 15 amino acids. The CDR3 region has the DNA TGTGCCAGCAGTTTTCTCGGGGCAGGGGAAGAGACCCAGTACTTC. It encodes CASSFLGAGEETQYF.

V and J are TRBV28 and TRBJ2-3, with D uncertain. CDR3 length: 13 residues. V was pared by 5 bases and J by 4 bases, with 10 bases between. CDR1 is MDHEN, CDR2 SYDVKM, per germline. Written as DNA, the CDR3 is TGTGCCAGCAGTCCCCCCCCGGCAGATACGCAGTATTTT. This encodes CASSPPPADTQYF.

CDR3: CASSLVELNEQFF. CDR3 sequence (DNA): TGTGCCAGCAGTTTGGTAGAACTCAATGAGCAGTTCTTC. This chain links TRBV28 with TRBJ2-1; D gene uncertain. CDR1 and CDR2 from the germline V gene are MDHEN and SYDVKM. The CDR3 consists of 13 residues. V was trimmed by 3 bases and J by 6 bases, leaving 9 bases between them.

This chain's CDR3 is CASSLRRGFPTYEQYF. CDR3 bases: TGTGCCAGCAGCTTACGGAGGGGCTTTCCGACCTACGAGCAGTACTTC. V gene TRBV7-6 combines with J gene TRBJ2-7, with D possibly TRBD2 on 6 matching bases. This CDR3 comprises 16 residues. Germline CDR1 and CDR2: SGHVS and FNYEAQ. V was shortened by 2 bases and J by 2 bases, with 16 bases between the two germline ends.

The chain is built from TRBV7-2 and TRBJ2-7; possibly TRBD2 for D (6 bases). Germline V gives CDR1 SGHTA, CDR2 FQGNSA. The CDR3 is 14 amino acids. V lost 6 bases and J lost 3, with 15 bases in between. In DNA, the CDR3 is TGTGCCAGCAGTCTCGGGAGAGAGCTCTACGAGCAGTACTTC. As protein: CASSLGRELYEQYF.

This clone was recorded a few times. The rearrangement uses TRBV2 and TRBJ2-1; the D is unclear. This CDR3 region has 14 residues. Per germline, CDR1 SNHLY and CDR2 FYNNEI. V was clipped by 5 bases and J by 7 bases, with 15 bases between them. The CDR3 loop is CASSRGNSRNEQFF. CDR3 nucleotides: TGTGCCAGCAGTCGTGGGAATTCACGGAATGAGCAGTTCTTC.

This clone occurred a few times. J is TRBJ1-2 and V is TRBV4-3; D remains ambiguous. Germline CDR1 is LGHNA and CDR2 is YSLEER. The length of the CDR3 is 13 residues. V was clipped by 0 bases and J by 7 bases, with 9 bases between them. The chain's CDR3 is CASSQEVGGGYTF. The CDR3 nucleotides read TGCGCCAGCAGCCAAGAAGTTGGAGGTGGCTACACCTTC.

Only a few counts were recorded for this clone. The chain couples TRBV18 to TRBJ2-7; no firm D call. Germline CDR1 is KGHSH and CDR2 is LQKENI. Trimming removed 2 bases at V and 2 bases at J, with 10 bases between. The CDR3 covers 14 residues. The CDR3 is CASSPGLLTYEQYF. Here the CDR3 DNA reads TGTGCCAGCTCACCAGGGCTACTTACCTACGAGCAGTACTTC.

Only a few counts were recorded for this clone. V and J are TRBV11-2 and TRBJ1-1, with D possibly matching TRBD1 (6 bases). The CDR3 is 15 residues long. Germline CDR1 is SGHAT and CDR2 is FQNNGV. V was shortened by 3 bases and J by 0 bases, with 11 bases between the two germline ends. The CDR3 here is CASSFDRFMNTEAFF. The CDR3 nucleotides are TGTGCCAGCAGCTTCGACAGGTTCATGAACACTGAAGCTTTCTTT.

Note on this clone: A much larger clonotype is one base distant, so this may be a read error. The same CDR3 also results from other DNA sequences found in this sample. The chain employs TRBV6-5 and TRBJ2-7, with D perhaps TRBD2 (6 bases). V lost 4 bases to trimming and J lost 4 bases, with 17 bases between them. CDR3 size: 15 residues. Germline CDR1 and CDR2: MNHEY and SVGAGI. DNA for the CDR3: TGTGCCAGCAGTTCCTCGGGATTAGCGGAATACGAGCAGTACTTC. Residues: CASSSSGLAEYEQYF.

This clone was recorded only once. V is TRBV5-6 and J is TRBJ2-1; D uncertain. The CDR3 sequence is 15 residues long. Germline CDR1 is SGHDT and CDR2 is YYEEEE. Between the trimmed V and J ends, which lost 0 bases and 9 bases, there was a span of 16 bases. The CDR3 DNA follows: TGTGCCAGCAGCTTGGGTGGCTATACGGACCCTGAGCAGTTCTTC. Translated: CASSLGGYTDPEQFF.